Listed here are 11 T cell receptor beta chains from one sample, sequenced in a study of blood T cells in healthy people across ages. Sample-barcoded 5' priming and a J-beta primer mix drove a second PCR of about 6 to 12 cycles. TCRdb recomputed calls from the 5' RACE reads with MiXCR, one row per CDR3 protein. In the table there are about 510,000 distinct CDR3 sequences, approximately 26% of which are singletons. These records were also assigned to another study, of T cells of mothers and their children.

Material: blood. The receptors shown here come from a boy between 2 and 15 years old in good health.

This clonotype occurred a few times. An end of the junction does not agree with germline; a read error may underlie this. The chain links TRBV3-1 to TRBJ2-4, with 8 positions matching TRBD1. Germline-derived CDR1 and CDR2 are LGHDT and YNNKEL (reference sequence). This CDR3 region has 13 residues. The CDR3 loop reads CASNQQGVDIQYF. DNA of the CDR3: TGTGCCAGCAACCAACAGGGGGTGGACATTCAGTACTTC.

The V and J genes are TRBV9 and TRBJ2-3, with TRBD2 identical over 8 bases. V shed 4 bases, J shed 0 bases, and the junction held 7 bases outside the gene matches. Germline V lookup: CDR1 SGDLS, CDR2 YYNGEE. The CDR3 consists of 16 residues. CDR3 in DNA: TGTGCCAGCAGCCCGTCGGGACTAGATAGCACAGATACGCAGTATTTT. It specifies CASSPSGLDSTDTQYF.

The chain carries TRBV28 and TRBJ2-7, with D tentatively TRBD1 (6 bases). Germline V gene data show CDR1 as MDHEN and CDR2 as SYDVKM. Trimming removed 5 bases from V and 9 bases from J, with 20 bases in between. The CDR3 has 14 amino acids. Here the CDR3 DNA reads TGTGCCAGCAGTCTCCGTCGGACAGCTGCCGGGCAGTACTTC. Its protein product is CASSLRRTAAGQYF.

This sequence joins TRBV28 and TRBJ2-1, with D possibly called TRBD1 or TRBD2 (6 bases each). V lost 6 bases, J lost 5 bases, and 17 bases lay in between. CDR1 and CDR2 from the germline V gene are MDHEN and SYDVKM. This CDR3 spans 15 amino acids. The CDR3 DNA sequence: TGTGCCAGCAGGGAAACAGGGAGGTTAAACAATGAGCAGTTCTTC. Its protein product is CASRETGRLNNEQFF.

This clonotype came up a few times. The J gene is TRBJ2-5, the V gene TRBV20-1; 8 bases fit TRBD2. Germline V lookup: CDR1 DFQATT, CDR2 SNEGSKA (reference sequence). This CDR3 contains 12 residues. After removal of 6 bases from V and 7 bases from J, the junction contained 7 bases not matched to a gene. This CDR3 is CSARPGGRTQYF. The CDR3 DNA reads as TGCAGTGCCCGACCGGGGGGGAGGACCCAGTACTTC.

The chain links TRBV7-2 to TRBJ1-4; D might be TRBD1 (5 bases). From germline, CDR1 is SGHTA and CDR2 FQGNSA. The ends were cut back, 5 bases at V and 10 bases at J, with 23 bases in the middle. The CDR3 runs to 16 residues. As DNA, the CDR3 is TGTGCCAGCAGCACCCTTGGGACCGGCGGGCTGGGAAAACTGTTTTTT. Translating it yields CASSTLGTGGLGKLFF.

The CDR3 DNA reads as TGCAGTGCTAGAGATCCCGGGGAGCTAATTGAGACTGAAGCTTTCTTT. Its translation: CSARDPGELIETEAFF. The chain is built from TRBV20-1 and TRBJ1-1; no firm D call. Trimming pared 0 bases from V and 5 bases from J, leaving 19 bases between. CDR3 length equals 16 residues. Germline V gene lookup returns CDR1 DFQATT and CDR2 SNEGSKA (reference sequence).

This clonotype was seen more than once but under ten times. The rearrangement joins TRBV7-9 to TRBJ2-7; 10 positions match TRBD1. The V and J ends lost 6 bases and 2 bases, in that order; junction bases with no gene match: 10. Germline V gene lookup returns CDR1 SEHNR and CDR2 FQNEAQ (reference sequence). The CDR3 sequence is 16 residues long. The CDR3 spells CASSLTPGQGTYEQYF. In DNA, the CDR3 is TGTGCCAGCAGTCTTACGCCGGGACAGGGGACCTACGAGCAGTACTTC. Variable domain in full (rest from reference TRBV7-9 and TRBJ2-7): DTGVSQNPRHKITKRGQNVTFRCDPISEHNRLYWYRQTLGQGPEFLTYFQNEAQLEKSRLLSDRFSAERPKGSFSTLEIQRTEQGDSAMYLCASSLTPGQGTYEQYFGPGTRLTVT.

The table lists this clonotype with many counts. The V and J genes are TRBV6-4 and TRBJ2-3; D is possibly TRBD2 (5 bases). The CDR3 extends over 14 amino acids. Trimming cost V 3 bases and J 2 bases, with 9 bases left between them. CDR1 is MRHNA and CDR2 is SNTAGT in the germline V gene. This CDR3 is CASSDSLDTDTQYF. The CDR3 region has the DNA TGTGCCAGCAGTGATTCACTAGACACAGATACGCAGTATTTT.

The chain recombines TRBV5-1 with TRBJ2-1; D possibly corresponds to TRBD1 (7 bases). Between the trimmed V and J ends, which lost 0 bases and 4 bases, there was a span of 14 bases. The germline V gene has CDR1 SGHRS and CDR2 YFSETQ. The CDR3 length is 16 residues. CDR3 sequence (DNA): TGCGCCAGCAGCTTGGGACAGGGAGGATTGTACAATGAGCAGTTCTTC. Amino acids: CASSLGQGGLYNEQFF.

This chain links TRBV15 with TRBJ2-1; D gene ambiguous. The CDR3 totals 13 residues. Trimming pared 4 bases from V and 3 bases from J, leaving 7 bases between. Germline V gene data show CDR1 as LNHNV and CDR2 as YYDKDF (reference sequence). The chain's CDR3 is CATSTDNYNEQFF. The DNA for the CDR3 is TGTGCCACCAGCACAGACAACTACAATGAGCAGTTCTTC. Filled out from reference TRBV15 and TRBJ2-1, the complete variable domain reads DAMVIQNPRYQVTQFGKPVTLSCSQTLNHNVMYWYQQKSSQAPKLLFHYYDKDFNNEADTPDNFQSRRPNTSFCFLDIRSPGLGDTAMYLCATSTDNYNEQFFGPGTRLTVL.